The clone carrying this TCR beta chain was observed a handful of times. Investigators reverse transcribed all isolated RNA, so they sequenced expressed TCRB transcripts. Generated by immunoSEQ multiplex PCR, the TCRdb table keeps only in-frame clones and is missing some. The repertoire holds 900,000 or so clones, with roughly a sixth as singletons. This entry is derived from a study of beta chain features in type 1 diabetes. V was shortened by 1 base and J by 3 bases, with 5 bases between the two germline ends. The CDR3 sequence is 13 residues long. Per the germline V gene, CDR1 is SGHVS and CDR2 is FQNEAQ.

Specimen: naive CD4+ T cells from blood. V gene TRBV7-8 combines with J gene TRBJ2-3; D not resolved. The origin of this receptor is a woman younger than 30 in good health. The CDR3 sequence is CASSLVRTDTQYF. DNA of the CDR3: TGTGCCAGCAGCTTAGTCCGTACAGATACGCAGTATTTT. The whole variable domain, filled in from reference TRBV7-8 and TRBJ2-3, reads GAGVSQSPRYKVAKRGQDVALRCDPISGHVSLFWYQQALGQGPEFLTYFQNEAQLDKSGLPSDRFFAERPEGSVSTLKIQRTQQEDSAVYLCASSLVRTDTQYFGPGTRLTVL.